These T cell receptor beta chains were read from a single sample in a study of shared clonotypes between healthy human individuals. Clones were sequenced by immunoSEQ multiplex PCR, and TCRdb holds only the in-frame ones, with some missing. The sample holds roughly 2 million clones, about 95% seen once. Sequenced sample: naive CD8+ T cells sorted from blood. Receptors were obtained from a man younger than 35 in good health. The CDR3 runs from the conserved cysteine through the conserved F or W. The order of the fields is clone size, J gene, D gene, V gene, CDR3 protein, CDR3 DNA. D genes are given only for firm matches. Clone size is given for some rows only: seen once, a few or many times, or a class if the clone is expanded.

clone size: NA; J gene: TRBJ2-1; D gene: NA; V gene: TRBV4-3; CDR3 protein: CASSQVWGDEQFF; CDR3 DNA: TGCGCCAGCAGCCAAGTCTGGGGGGATGAGCAGTTCTTC
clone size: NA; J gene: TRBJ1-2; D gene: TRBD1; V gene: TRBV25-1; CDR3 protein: CASSEGGGGRYGYTF; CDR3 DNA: TGTGCCAGCAGTGAAGGGGGAGGGGGCAGGTATGGCTACACCTTC
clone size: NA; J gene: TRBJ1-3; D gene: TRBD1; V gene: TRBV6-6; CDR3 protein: CASNLGEGTVGNTIYF; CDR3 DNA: TGTGCCAGCAACCTGGGGGAAGGGACAGTCGGAAACACCATATATTTT
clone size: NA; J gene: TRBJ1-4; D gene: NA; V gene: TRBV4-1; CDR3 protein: CASSQERGGNEKLFF; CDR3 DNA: TGCGCCAGCAGCCAAGAAAGGGGGGGTAATGAAAAACTGTTTTTT
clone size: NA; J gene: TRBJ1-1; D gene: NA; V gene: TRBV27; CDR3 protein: CASTDQGNTEAFF; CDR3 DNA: TGTGCCAGCACAGACCAGGGGAACACTGAAGCTTTCTTT
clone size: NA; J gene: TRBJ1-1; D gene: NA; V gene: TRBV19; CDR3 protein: CASSIGHMNTEAFF; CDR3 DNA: TGTGCCAGTAGTATCGGACACATGAACACTGAAGCTTTCTTT
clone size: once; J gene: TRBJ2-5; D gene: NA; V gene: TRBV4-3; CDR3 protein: CASSPYLPGQLQETQYF; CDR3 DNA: TGCGCCAGCAGCCCGTACCTCCCGGGACAACTCCAAGAGACCCAGTACTTC
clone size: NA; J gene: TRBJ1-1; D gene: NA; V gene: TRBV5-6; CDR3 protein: CASSNEDGMNTEAFF; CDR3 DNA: TGTGCCAGCAGCAACGAAGATGGGATGAACACTGAAGCTTTCTTT
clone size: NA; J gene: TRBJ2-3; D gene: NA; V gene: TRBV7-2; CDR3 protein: CASSLGGWGDTQYF; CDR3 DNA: TGTGCCAGCAGCTTAGGCGGGTGGGGAGATACGCAGTATTTT
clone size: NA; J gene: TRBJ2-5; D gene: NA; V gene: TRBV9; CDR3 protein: CASSVAGAVQETQYF; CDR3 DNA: TGTGCCAGCAGCGTAGCTGGGGCAGTACAAGAGACCCAGTACTTC
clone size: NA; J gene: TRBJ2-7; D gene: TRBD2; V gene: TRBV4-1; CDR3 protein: CASSQDRLAGSYEQYF; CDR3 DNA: TGCGCCAGCAGCCAAGATAGACTAGCGGGATCCTACGAGCAGTACTTC
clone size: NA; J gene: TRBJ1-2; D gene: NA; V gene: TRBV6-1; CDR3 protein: CASSEDRNGESNYGYTF; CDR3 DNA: TGTGCCAGCAGTGAAGACAGGAACGGGGAGTCTAACTATGGCTACACCTTC
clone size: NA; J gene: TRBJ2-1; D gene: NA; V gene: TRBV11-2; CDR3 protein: CASGFVGLLNEQFF; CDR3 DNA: TGTGCCAGCGGCTTCGTCGGACTCCTCAATGAGCAGTTCTTC
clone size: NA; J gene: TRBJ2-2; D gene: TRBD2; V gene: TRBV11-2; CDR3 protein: CASSSASGGAIAGELFF; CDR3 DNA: TGTGCCAGCAGCTCGGCTAGCGGGGGGGCAATTGCCGGGGAGCTGTTTTTT
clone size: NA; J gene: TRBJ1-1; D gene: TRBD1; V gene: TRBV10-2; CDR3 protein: CASADPGQQNTEAFF; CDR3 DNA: TGCGCCAGTGCGGACCCGGGACAGCAGAACACTGAAGCTTTCTTT
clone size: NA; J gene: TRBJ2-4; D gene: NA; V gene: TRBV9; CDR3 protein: CASSVAGLAKNIQYF; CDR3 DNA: TGTGCCAGCAGCGTAGCGGGACTAGCCAAAAACATTCAGTACTTC
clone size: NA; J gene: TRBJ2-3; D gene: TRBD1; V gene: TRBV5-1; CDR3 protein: CASSYGQGTDTQYF; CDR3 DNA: TGCGCCAGCAGCTACGGACAGGGCACAGATACGCAGTATTTT
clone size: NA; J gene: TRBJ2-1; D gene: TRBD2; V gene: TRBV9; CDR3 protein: CASSSTAGGPVDEQFF; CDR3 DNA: TGTGCCAGCAGCTCTACAGCGGGAGGGCCGGTTGATGAGCAGTTCTTC
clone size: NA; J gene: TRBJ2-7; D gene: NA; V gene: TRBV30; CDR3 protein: CAWSEVRGAYEQYF; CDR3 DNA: TGTGCCTGGAGCGAGGTCCGGGGAGCCTACGAGCAGTACTTC
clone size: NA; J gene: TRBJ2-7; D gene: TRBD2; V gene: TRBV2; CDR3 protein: CASSRPAGTSGSYEQYF; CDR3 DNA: TGTGCCAGCAGTCGACCAGCAGGGACTAGCGGGAGCTACGAGCAGTACTTC
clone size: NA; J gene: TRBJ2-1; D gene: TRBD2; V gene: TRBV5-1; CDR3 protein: CASSPGTSGGAEKEQFF; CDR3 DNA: TGCGCCAGCAGCCCCGGGACTAGCGGGGGGGCAGAAAAGGAGCAGTTCTTC
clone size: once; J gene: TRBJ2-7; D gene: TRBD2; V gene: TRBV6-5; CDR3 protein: CASTSGSYEQYF; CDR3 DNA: TGTGCCAGCACTAGCGGCTCCTACGAGCAGTACTTC
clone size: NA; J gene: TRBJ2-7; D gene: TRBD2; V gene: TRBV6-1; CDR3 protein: CASSEGGAGGPTNEQYF; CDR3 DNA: TGTGCCAGCAGTGAAGGTGGAGCGGGAGGCCCTACTAACGAGCAGTACTTC
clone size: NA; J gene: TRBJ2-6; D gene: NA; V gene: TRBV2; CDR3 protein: CASSSDLAWESGANVLTF; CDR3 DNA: TGTGCCAGCAGTTCGGACTTGGCTTGGGAATCTGGGGCCAACGTCCTGACTTTC
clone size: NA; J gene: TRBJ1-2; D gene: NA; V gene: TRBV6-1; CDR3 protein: CASSEQGSNGYTF; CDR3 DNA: TGTGCCAGCAGTGAACAGGGGAGCAATGGCTACACCTTC
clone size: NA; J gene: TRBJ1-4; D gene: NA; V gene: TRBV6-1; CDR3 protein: CASSDSPRSAEKLFF; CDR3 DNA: TGTGCCAGCAGTGATTCCCCAAGGTCGGCTGAAAAACTGTTTTTT
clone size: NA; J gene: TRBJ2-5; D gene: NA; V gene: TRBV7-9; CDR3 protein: CASSSKETQYF; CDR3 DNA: TGTGCCAGCAGCTCCAAAGAGACCCAGTACTTC
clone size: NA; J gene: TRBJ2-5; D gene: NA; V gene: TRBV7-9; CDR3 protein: CASSQWTQSRETQYF; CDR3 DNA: TGTGCCAGCAGTCAATGGACTCAGTCGCGGGAGACCCAGTACTTC
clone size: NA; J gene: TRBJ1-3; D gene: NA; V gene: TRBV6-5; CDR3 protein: CASSPQSSGNTIYF; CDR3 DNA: TGTGCCAGCAGTCCACAGTCCTCTGGAAACACCATATATTTT
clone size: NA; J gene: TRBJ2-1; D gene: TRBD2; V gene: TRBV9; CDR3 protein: CASSLSWSGGYNEQFF; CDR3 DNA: TGTGCCAGCAGCCTCTCCTGGAGCGGGGGGTACAATGAGCAGTTCTTC
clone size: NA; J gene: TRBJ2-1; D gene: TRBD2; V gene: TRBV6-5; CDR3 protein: CASSSLAGGYNEQFF; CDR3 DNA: TGTGCCAGCAGTTCTCTAGCGGGAGGGTACAATGAGCAGTTCTTC
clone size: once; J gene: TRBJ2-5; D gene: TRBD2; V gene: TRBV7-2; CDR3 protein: CASSLGQRGAGVTQYF; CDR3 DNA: TGTGCCAGCAGCTTAGGCCAGCGGGGGGCCGGGGTGACCCAGTACTTC
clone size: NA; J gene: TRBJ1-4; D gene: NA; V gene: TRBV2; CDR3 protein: CASCVYSEGGEKLFF; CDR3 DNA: TGTGCCAGCTGCGTCTACTCCGAGGGGGGTGAAAAACTGTTTTTT
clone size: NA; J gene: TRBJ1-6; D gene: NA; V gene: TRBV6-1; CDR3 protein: CASGPLLNSPLHF; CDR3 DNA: TGTGCCAGCGGTCCCCTGCTGAATTCACCCCTCCACTTT
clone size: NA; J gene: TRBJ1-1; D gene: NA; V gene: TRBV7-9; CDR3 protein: CASSFDNILHHF; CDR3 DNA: TGTGCCAGCAGCTTTGACAACATCCTCCACCATTTT
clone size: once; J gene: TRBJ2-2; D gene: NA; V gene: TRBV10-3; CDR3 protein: CAISQDNSNTGELFF; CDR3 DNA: TGTGCCATCAGTCAGGACAACTCGAACACCGGGGAGCTGTTTTTT
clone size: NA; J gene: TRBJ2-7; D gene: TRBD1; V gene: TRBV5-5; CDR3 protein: CASSVAGGTYEQYF; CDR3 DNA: TGTGCCAGCAGCGTCGCAGGGGGAACCTACGAGCAGTACTTC
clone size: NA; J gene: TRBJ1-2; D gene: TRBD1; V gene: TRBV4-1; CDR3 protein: CASSQGQGPLYGYTF; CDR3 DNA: TGCGCCAGCAGCCAAGGACAGGGGCCTCTCTATGGCTACACCTTC
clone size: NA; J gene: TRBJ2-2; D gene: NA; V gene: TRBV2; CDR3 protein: CASSEGGSNTGELFF; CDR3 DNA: TGTGCCAGCAGTGAAGGGGGCAGTAACACCGGGGAGCTGTTTTTT
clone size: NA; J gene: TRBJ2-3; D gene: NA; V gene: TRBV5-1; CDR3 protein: CASSLAHLSTDTQYF; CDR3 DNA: TGCGCCAGCAGCTTGGCCCACCTTAGCACAGATACGCAGTATTTT
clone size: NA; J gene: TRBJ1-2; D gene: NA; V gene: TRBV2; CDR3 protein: CASSTAGGAYGYTF; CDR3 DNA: TGTGCCAGCAGTACGGCGGGAGGGGCCTATGGCTACACCTTC
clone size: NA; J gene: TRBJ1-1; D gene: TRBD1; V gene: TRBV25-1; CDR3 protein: CASSAFAGGTEAFF; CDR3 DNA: TGTGCCAGCAGTGCATTCGCAGGGGGCACTGAAGCTTTCTTT
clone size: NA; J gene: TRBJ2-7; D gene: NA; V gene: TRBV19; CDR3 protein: CASSGGIYEQYF; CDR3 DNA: TGTGCCAGTAGTGGGGGCATATACGAGCAGTACTTC
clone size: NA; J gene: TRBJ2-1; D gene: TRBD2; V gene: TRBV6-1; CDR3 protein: CASSEDGGRAWNEQFF; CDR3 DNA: TGTGCCAGCAGTGAAGATGGCGGGAGGGCCTGGAATGAGCAGTTCTTC
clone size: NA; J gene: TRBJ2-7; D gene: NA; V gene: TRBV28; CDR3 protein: CASSLSQSYEQYF; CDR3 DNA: TGTGCCAGCAGTTTATCCCAATCCTACGAGCAGTACTTC
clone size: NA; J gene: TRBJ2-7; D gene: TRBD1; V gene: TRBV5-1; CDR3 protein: CASSLGLQGYEQYF; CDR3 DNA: TGCGCCAGCAGCTTGGGTCTACAGGGGTACGAGCAGTACTTC
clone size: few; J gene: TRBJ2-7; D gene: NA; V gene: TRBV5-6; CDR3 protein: CASSLWGAASYEQYF; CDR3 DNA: TGTGCCAGCAGCTTGTGGGGAGCGGCGTCCTACGAGCAGTACTTC
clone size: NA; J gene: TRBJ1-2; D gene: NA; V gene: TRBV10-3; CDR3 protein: CAISDPGFYGYTF; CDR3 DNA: TGTGCCATCAGTGATCCAGGGTTCTATGGCTACACCTTC
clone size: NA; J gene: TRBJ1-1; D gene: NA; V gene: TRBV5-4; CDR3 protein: CASSPTIGGGAFF; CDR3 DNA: TGTGCCAGCAGCCCCACGATCGGGGGAGGAGCTTTCTTT
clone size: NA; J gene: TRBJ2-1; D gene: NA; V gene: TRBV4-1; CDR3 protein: CASSLTGNSDEQFF; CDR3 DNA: TGCGCCAGCAGCCTAACAGGGAATTCGGATGAGCAGTTCTTC
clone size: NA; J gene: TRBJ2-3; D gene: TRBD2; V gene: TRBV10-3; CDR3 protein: CATKTSGSTDTQYF; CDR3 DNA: TGTGCCACAAAGACTAGCGGGAGCACAGATACGCAGTATTTT
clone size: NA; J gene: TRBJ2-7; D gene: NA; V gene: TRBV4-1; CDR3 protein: CASSQAGGGYEQYF; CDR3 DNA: TGCGCCAGCAGCCAAGCTGGGGGCGGGTACGAGCAGTACTTC
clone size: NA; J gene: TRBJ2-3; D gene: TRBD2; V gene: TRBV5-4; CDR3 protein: CASSLRLAGATGTQYF; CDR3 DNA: TGTGCCAGCAGCTTAAGATTAGCGGGAGCAACAGGTACGCAGTATTTT
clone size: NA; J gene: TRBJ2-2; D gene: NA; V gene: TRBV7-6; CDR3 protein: CASSLVSGEPGTGELFF; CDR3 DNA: TGTGCCAGCAGCTTAGTATCCGGGGAACCAGGGACCGGGGAGCTGTTTTTT
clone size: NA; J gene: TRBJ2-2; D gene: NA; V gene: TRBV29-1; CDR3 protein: CSVLIGRNTGELFF; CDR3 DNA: TGCAGCGTCCTAATAGGCAGAAACACCGGGGAGCTGTTTTTT